This T cell receptor beta chain was sequenced in a study of OX40 agonist ivuxolimab in advanced cancers. The wider study: Ivuxolimab was delivered to patients intravenously every 2 weeks at doses spanning 0.01 to 10 mg/kg. Under the entry rules, prior anti-PD-1, anti-PD-L1 or anti-CTLA-4 therapy was allowed, and roughly 39% had some. Findings and limits, study-wide: Compared with CD4+, CD8+ T cells on average had more expanded clones.

Clones were read by immunoSEQ multiplex PCR, and TCRdb kept only the in-frame ones, dropping some. The sample includes around 16,000 clones, around 88% of them seen just once. CDR1 is MNHNY, CDR2 SVGAGI, per germline (reference sequence). This CDR3 spans 14 amino acids. V dropped 5 bases and J dropped 7 bases, with 17 bases sitting between them. Worth noting for this clone: Antigen specificity is unknown.

Sampled blood was obtained at baseline, cycle 4 day 1, and cycle 7 day 1. The source was CD4+ or CD8+ T cells sorted from blood, collected in a trial of the OX40 agonist ivuxolimab. The source is an adult with an advanced solid tumor such as melanoma, head and neck, liver or kidney cancer. The J gene is TRBJ1-1, the V gene TRBV6-6; D is unresolved. CDR3 nucleotides: TGTGCCAGCAGTCCTCGAACAGTCCAGGATGAAGCTTTCTTT. This translates into CASSPRTVQDEAFF.